This is a list of T cell receptor beta chains from one sample in a study of cytomegalovirus exposure and HLA in healthy donors. Generated by immunoSEQ multiplex PCR, the TCRdb table keeps only in-frame clones and is missing some. The table shows about 190,000 clones, with approximately 86% occurring only once. The sequencing input was PBMCs. The receptors originated from a woman aged 18-30 years in good health and CMV-seronegative. Each CDR3 is given with its conserved first and last residue. A D gene is named only where the DNA matches it firmly. Size values are once, few and many counts, or a class for expanded clones, and some rows have none.

TRBV7-2	TRBJ2-7	-	-	CASSLKQISYEQYF	TGTGCCAGCAGCTTAAAACAGATATCCTACGAGCAGTACTTC
TRBV18	TRBJ1-1	-	-	CASSPPSRRVGTEAFF	TGTGCCAGCTCACCACCGTCGCGCAGGGTTGGGACTGAAGCTTTCTTT
TRBV6-4	TRBJ2-1	TRBD1	-	CASSLTGGVNEQFF	TGTGCCAGCAGTTTGACAGGGGGAGTCAATGAGCAGTTCTTC
TRBV7-2	TRBJ2-3	-	-	CASSLMIQSTDTQYF	TGTGCCAGCAGCTTGATGATCCAGAGCACAGATACGCAGTATTTT
TRBV9	TRBJ2-3	-	-	CASSVGSGTSTDTQYF	TGTGCCAGCAGCGTAGGATCGGGTACTAGCACAGATACGCAGTATTTT
TRBV27	TRBJ1-5	TRBD1	-	CASSPRTGDGQPQHF	TGTGCCAGCAGTCCCCGGACAGGGGATGGCCAGCCCCAGCATTTT
TRBV5-1	TRBJ2-1	-	-	CASSSFEGNEQFF	TGCGCCAGCAGCTCATTTGAGGGCAATGAGCAGTTCTTC
TRBV6-5	TRBJ2-7	-	once	CASSYSRITYEQYF	TGTGCCAGCAGTTACTCGAGGATCACCTACGAGCAGTACTTC
TRBV4-1	TRBJ2-6	TRBD1	few	CASSHRGSSLPGANVLTF	TGCGCCAGCAGCCACAGGGGGAGTTCTCTTCCTGGGGCCAACGTCCTGACTTTC
TRBV27	TRBJ1-5	TRBD1	-	CASSPQGRGQPQHF	TGTGCCAGCAGTCCCCAGGGCAGGGGGCAGCCCCAGCATTTT
TRBV30	TRBJ2-6	TRBD1	-	CAWKTPKWTGGRGANVLTF	TGTGCCTGGAAGACTCCTAAATGGACAGGGGGCCGTGGGGCCAACGTCCTGACTTTC
TRBV6-4	TRBJ2-2	-	-	CASSDSTRGPTGELFF	TGTGCCAGCAGTGACTCGACGCGGGGCCCCACCGGGGAGCTGTTTTTT
TRBV19	TRBJ2-6	TRBD2	once	CASTPGGTGANVLTF	TGTGCCAGTACCCCGGGGGGAACTGGGGCCAACGTCCTGACTTTC
TRBV6-5	TRBJ1-5	-	-	CASSYQNGGQPQHF	TGTGCCAGCAGTTACCAGAATGGGGGCCAGCCCCAGCATTTT
TRBV18	TRBJ2-5	TRBD1	-	CASSPFSGGLQETQYF	TGTGCCAGCTCACCGTTTTCAGGGGGCCTCCAAGAGACCCAGTACTTC
TRBV7-2	TRBJ2-7	TRBD1	few	CASSGQGNEQYF	TGTGCCAGCAGCGGACAGGGCAACGAGCAGTACTTC
TRBV15	TRBJ2-5	TRBD2	once	CATSRVAGGQETQYF	TGTGCCACCAGCAGAGTTGCGGGAGGACAAGAGACCCAGTACTTC
TRBV14	TRBJ2-5	TRBD2	-	CASSQELAGGPYQETQYF	TGTGCCAGCAGCCAAGAGCTAGCGGGGGGTCCGTACCAAGAGACCCAGTACTTC
TRBV10-2	TRBJ2-3	TRBD2	once	CASSESTASGGRTDTQYF	TGCGCCAGCAGTGAGTCCACGGCTAGCGGGGGCCGCACAGATACGCAGTATTTT
TRBV4-1	TRBJ1-1	-	once	CASSQVQRGTSEAFF	TGCGCCAGCAGCCAAGTCCAGAGGGGGACATCTGAAGCTTTCTTT
TRBV13	TRBJ1-5	-	-	CASKRYKGDSNQPQHF	TGTGCCAGCAAGCGGTATAAGGGGGATAGCAATCAGCCCCAGCATTTT
TRBV6-5	TRBJ1-3	-	-	CASSYAGQQNTIYF	TGTGCCAGCAGTTACGCTGGACAGCAAAACACCATATATTTT
TRBV5-1	TRBJ1-1	TRBD1	few	CASSLGQGAGAFF	TGCGCCAGCAGCTTGGGACAGGGGGCAGGAGCTTTCTTT
TRBV4-1	TRBJ1-1	-	-	CASSRRRQENTEAFF	TGCGCCAGCAGCCGCCGGAGACAGGAGAACACTGAAGCTTTCTTT
TRBV7-2	TRBJ1-5	TRBD1	-	CASSLDRGQDQPQHF	TGTGCCAGCAGCTTAGACAGGGGGCAAGATCAGCCCCAGCATTTT
TRBV14	TRBJ2-1	TRBD2	-	CASSQVAGGPNNEQFF	TGTGCCAGCAGCCAAGTAGCGGGGGGGCCGAACAATGAGCAGTTCTTC
TRBV9	TRBJ2-3	TRBD2	once	CASSVASGVTDTQYF	TGTGCCAGCAGCGTAGCGAGCGGGGTAACAGATACGCAGTATTTT
TRBV6-5	TRBJ1-6	-	-	CASSYSNNSPLHF	TGTGCCAGCAGTTACTCCAATAATTCACCCCTCCACTTT
TRBV2	TRBJ1-1	-	-	CASSDPEREDEAFF	TGTGCCAGCAGTGACCCGGAAAGGGAGGATGAAGCTTTCTTT
TRBV6-1	TRBJ1-1	-	few	CASSEVGANTEAFF	TGTGCCAGCAGTGAAGTAGGGGCGAACACTGAAGCTTTCTTT
TRBV4-1	TRBJ1-1	-	few	CASSQVQRGSTEAFF	TGCGCCAGCAGCCAAGTCCAGCGGGGGTCCACTGAAGCTTTCTTT
TRBV28	TRBJ1-5	-	-	CASSLRGRNGQPQHF	TGTGCCAGCAGTTTAAGGGGCAGGAACGGGCAGCCCCAGCATTTT
TRBV13	TRBJ1-1	-	-	CASSLGGRDTEAFF	TGTGCCAGCAGCTTAGGGGGGCGCGACACTGAAGCTTTCTTT
TRBV27	TRBJ2-1	-	-	CASTAAGLGYNEQFF	TGTGCCAGCACCGCCGCAGGGCTAGGATACAATGAGCAGTTCTTC
TRBV30	TRBJ1-5	-	few	CAWTRSSNQPQHF	TGTGCCTGGACCCGTAGCAGCAATCAGCCCCAGCATTTT
TRBV6-4	TRBJ2-5	TRBD2	-	CASSRTSEYQETQYF	TGTGCCAGCAGCCGGACTAGCGAATACCAAGAGACCCAGTACTTC
TRBV28	TRBJ2-7	-	-	CASSSPVSYEQYF	TGTGCCAGCAGTTCTCCGGTCTCCTACGAGCAGTACTTC
TRBV28	TRBJ2-1	-	-	CASLTRGPHNEQFF	TGTGCCAGCCTGACTCGAGGGCCCCACAATGAGCAGTTCTTC
TRBV2	TRBJ2-5	-	-	CASSEEAGGETQYF	TGTGCCAGCAGTGAAGAAGCAGGTGGTGAGACCCAGTACTTC
TRBV5-1	TRBJ1-2	TRBD1	-	CASSLGDRVNGYTF	TGCGCCAGCAGCTTGGGGGACAGGGTAAATGGCTACACCTTC
TRBV7-6	TRBJ2-3	TRBD1	-	CASSPRDRVSDTQYF	TGTGCCAGCAGCCCCCGGGACAGGGTGTCAGATACGCAGTATTTT
TRBV6-5	TRBJ1-1	TRBD1	-	CASSKTGREAFF	TGTGCCAGCAGTAAGACAGGGAGGGAAGCTTTCTTT
TRBV9	TRBJ2-2	TRBD2	-	CASSPEGGLAGNTGELFF	TGTGCCAGCAGCCCCGAAGGTGGGCTAGCGGGTAACACCGGGGAGCTGTTTTTT
TRBV9	TRBJ2-3	TRBD2	-	CASSPLAGHSTDTQYF	TGTGCCAGCAGCCCTCTAGCGGGGCATAGCACAGATACGCAGTATTTT
TRBV28	TRBJ1-4	-	-	CASSPGLRVEEEKLFF	TGTGCCAGCAGCCCGGGCTTGAGGGTGGAAGAGGAAAAACTGTTTTTT
TRBV19	TRBJ1-2	TRBD1	-	CASMETGVRANYGYTF	TGTGCCAGTATGGAGACAGGGGTGAGAGCTAACTATGGCTACACCTTC
TRBV6-5	TRBJ2-1	TRBD2	-	CASSFVAGARAEQFF	TGTGCCAGCAGTTTTGTAGCGGGAGCGAGGGCTGAGCAGTTCTTC
TRBV19	TRBJ1-5	TRBD1	-	CASSIYRGGDQPQHF	TGTGCCAGTAGTATTTACAGGGGTGGGGATCAGCCCCAGCATTTT
TRBV19	TRBJ1-4	-	-	CASGTGSSEKLFF	TGTGCCAGTGGTACAGGATCGAGTGAAAAACTGTTTTTT
TRBV30	TRBJ1-1	TRBD1	-	CAWSYRGLATEAFF	TGTGCCTGGAGCTACAGGGGTCTGGCCACTGAAGCTTTCTTT
TRBV4-2	TRBJ1-2	-	few	CASSQDAGVINYGYTF	TGTGCCAGCAGCCAAGATGCGGGGGTCATTAACTATGGCTACACCTTC
TRBV18	TRBJ2-1	TRBD1	-	CASTRGPGQDYNEQFF	TGTGCCAGCACAAGGGGGCCGGGACAGGACTACAATGAGCAGTTCTTC
TRBV7-6	TRBJ1-5	TRBD1	once	CASSPTPTGLFSNQPQHF	TGTGCCAGCAGCCCGACCCCGACAGGGTTATTTAGCAATCAGCCCCAGCATTTT
TRBV21-1	TRBJ2-5	-	-	CALRTSGSRETQYF	TGTGCCCTCCGGACTAGCGGGAGCAGGGAGACCCAGTACTTC